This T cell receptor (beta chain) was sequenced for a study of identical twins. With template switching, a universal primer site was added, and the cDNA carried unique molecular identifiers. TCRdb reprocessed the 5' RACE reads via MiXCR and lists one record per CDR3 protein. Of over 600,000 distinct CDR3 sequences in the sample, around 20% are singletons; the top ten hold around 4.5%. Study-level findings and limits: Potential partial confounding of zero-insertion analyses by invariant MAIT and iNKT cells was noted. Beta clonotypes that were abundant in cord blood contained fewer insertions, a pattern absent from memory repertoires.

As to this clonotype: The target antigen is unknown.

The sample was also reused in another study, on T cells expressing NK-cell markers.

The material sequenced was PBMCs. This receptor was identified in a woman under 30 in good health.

The CDR3 spells CASSESPGKSETQYF. DNA of the CDR3: TGTGCCAGCAGTGAATCCCCAGGGAAATCCGAGACCCAGTACTTC. The chain links TRBV6-1 to TRBJ2-5; D possibly corresponds to TRBD1 (5 bases). The CDR3 runs to 15 residues. CDR1 and CDR2 (germline): MNHNS, SASEGT. Trimming took 2 bases from V and 5 from J, leaving 15 bases between them.